A single sample is the source of the 13 T cell receptor beta chains below, sequenced in a study of cytomegalovirus exposure and HLA in healthy donors. Amplification used 60 Vbeta primers and 13 Jbeta primers. The data were produced by immunoSEQ multiplex PCR, yet TCRdb's version contains in-frame clones alone and is incomplete. The sample records 120,000 or so clones, around 75% being singletons. The sequenced sample was PBMCs. All receptors come from a woman between 45 and 60 years old in good health and CMV-seropositive.

The chain joins TRBV7-2 to TRBJ2-7, with 8 bases identical to TRBD2. Germline V gene data show CDR1 as SGHTA and CDR2 as FQGNSA. This CDR3 region has 15 residues. Losses at the gene ends were 1 base for V and 2 bases for J; bases not matched to a gene: 4. In nucleotides, the CDR3 is TGTGCCAGCAGCTTAGTGGCGGGGGGTACCTACGAGCAGTACTTC. Translation: CASSLVAGGTYEQYF.

This clone was seen a few times. This chain links TRBV11-2 with TRBJ2-1, with 9 bases fitting TRBD1. Per the germline V gene, CDR1 is SGHAT and CDR2 is FQNNGV. V was clipped by 1 base and J by 13 bases; unmatched bases: 11. The CDR3 loop spans 15 amino acids. In DNA, the CDR3 is TGTGCCAGCAGCTTAGTACGGGGACAGGGCGTTGAACAGTTCTTC. Protein: CASSLVRGQGVEQFF.

V gene TRBV9 combines with J gene TRBJ1-2, with D possibly matching TRBD1 (5 bases). Trimming took off 0 bases at V and 1 base at J, with 13 bases between the two ends. CDR3 length: 16 residues. Germline CDR1 reads SGDLS; CDR2 reads YYNGEE. CDR3 coding DNA: TGTGCCAGCAGCGTAGATCCAGGGCGGGGTAACTATGGCTACACCTTC. This sequence encodes CASSVDPGRGNYGYTF.

The rearrangement joins TRBV9 to TRBJ2-7, with 8 bases that match TRBD1. The ends lost 4 bases at V and 7 bases at J; junction bases unmatched: 13. Germline CDR1 reads SGDLS; CDR2 reads YYNGEE. The CDR3 consists of 15 residues. CDR3 sequence (DNA): TGTGCCAGCAGCCGCGCAGGAACAGGGGGTCGTGAGCAGTACTTC. Protein: CASSRAGTGGREQYF.

The chain recombines TRBV4-1 with TRBJ1-1, with D uncertain. Germline CDR1 reads MGHRA; CDR2 reads YSYEKL. The CDR3 contains 15 residues. V was pared by 1 base and J by 4 bases, with 13 bases between. The CDR3 DNA is TGCGCCAGCAGCCAAGTTCGGGGTGTTGGCACTGAAGCTTTCTTT. Amino acids: CASSQVRGVGTEAFF.

The chain recombines TRBV27 with TRBJ2-1; 8 nucleotides match TRBD1. The CDR3 is 13 residues long. After removal of 6 bases from V and 8 bases from J, the junction contained 6 bases not matched to a gene. CDR1 and CDR2 from the germline V gene are MNHEY and SMNVEV (reference sequence). The CDR3: CASSPDRGHEQFF. The CDR3 nucleotides are TGTGCCAGCAGCCCCGACAGGGGCCATGAGCAGTTCTTC.

V and J are TRBV18 and TRBJ2-5; 9 nucleotides match TRBD2. There are 16 residues in the CDR3. Losses at the gene ends were 5 bases for V and 2 bases for J; bases not matched to a gene: 9. From germline, CDR1 is KGHSH and CDR2 LQKENI. In DNA, the CDR3 is TGTGCCAGCTCAGAGTGGGCTAGCGGGGCACAAGAGACCCAGTACTTC. Translating gives CASSEWASGAQETQYF.

The chain carries TRBV30 and TRBJ1-2; 8 bases match TRBD1. With 1 base clipped from V and 3 bases from J, the junction kept 4 bases outside the gene matches. CDR1 GTSNPN and CDR2 SVGIG come from the germline V gene (reference sequence). The CDR3 spans 14 residues. The CDR3: CAWSGTGFDYGYTF. The CDR3 DNA reads TGTGCCTGGAGTGGGACAGGGTTCGACTATGGCTACACCTTC.

Remarks on this clone: Other DNA variants within this sample encode the same CDR3. The V gene is TRBV27, the J gene TRBJ1-1; 9 bases line up with TRBD1. V shed 4 bases, J shed 5 bases, and the junction held 8 bases outside the gene matches. Looked up from germline, CDR1 is MNHEY and CDR2 is SMNVEV (reference sequence). The CDR3 sequence is 15 residues long. CDR3 residues: CASSSPNRGRTEAFF. The CDR3 DNA follows: TGTGCCAGCAGTTCACCTAACAGGGGGCGGACTGAAGCTTTCTTT.

The V and J genes are TRBV7-9 and TRBJ2-5, with TRBD1 matching 7 bases. The J segment lost 1 base and the V segment lost 5 bases, leaving 7 bases of the junction unmatched. Per germline, CDR1 SEHNR and CDR2 FQNEAQ (reference sequence). CDR3 size: 15 residues. The CDR3 nucleotides are TGTGCCAGCAGCCTTTTAGGACAGGTCCAAGAGACCCAGTACTTC. It encodes CASSLLGQVQETQYF.

V usage is TRBV7-8 and J usage is TRBJ2-2; 15 bases are a match to TRBD2. CDR1 SGHVS and CDR2 FQNEAQ come from the germline V gene. Trimming removed 5 bases from V and 5 bases from J; junction bases left unmatched: 6. This CDR3 is 17 amino acids long. CDR3 residues: CASSPRTSGGATGELFF. The CDR3 bases are TGTGCCAGCAGCCCCAGGACTAGCGGGGGGGCGACCGGGGAGCTGTTTTTT.

The chain joins TRBV9 to TRBJ1-2, with a possible D match to TRBD1 (5 bases). The germline CDR1 and CDR2 sequences are SGDLS and YYNGEE. Trimming pared 2 bases from V and 4 bases from J, leaving 12 bases between. The CDR3 covers 14 residues. CDR3 sequence (DNA): TGTGCCAGCAGCGTGGGGGGTTCGGGCTATGGCTACACCTTC. Translated, it gives CASSVGGSGYGYTF.

The chain uses TRBV4-2 and TRBJ2-1, with 12 bases identical to TRBD2. CDR1 LGHNA and CDR2 YNFKEQ come from the germline V gene. With 5 bases clipped from V and 5 bases from J, the junction kept 7 bases outside the gene matches. The CDR3 totals 16 residues. The CDR3 DNA is TGTGCCAGCAGCGCGGAAGGGACTAGCGGGCACAATGAGCAGTTCTTC. Translation: CASSAEGTSGHNEQFF.